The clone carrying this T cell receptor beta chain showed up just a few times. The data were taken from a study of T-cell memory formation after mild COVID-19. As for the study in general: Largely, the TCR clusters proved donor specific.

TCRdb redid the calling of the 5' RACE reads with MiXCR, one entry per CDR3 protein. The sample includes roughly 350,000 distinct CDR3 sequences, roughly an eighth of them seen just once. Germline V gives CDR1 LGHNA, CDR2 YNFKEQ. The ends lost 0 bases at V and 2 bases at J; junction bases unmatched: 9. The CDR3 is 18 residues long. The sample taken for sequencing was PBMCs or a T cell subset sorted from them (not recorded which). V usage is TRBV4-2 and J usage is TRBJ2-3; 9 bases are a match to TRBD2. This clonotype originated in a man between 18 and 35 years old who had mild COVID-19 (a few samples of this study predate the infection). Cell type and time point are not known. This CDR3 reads CASSQDPAGGRFTDTQYF. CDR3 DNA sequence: TGTGCCAGCAGCCAAGATCCAGCGGGGGGCCGTTTCACAGATACGCAGTATTTT.